Listed below are T cell receptor beta chains from one sample, sequenced in a study of early T cells in non-severe SARS-CoV-2 infection. TCRdb itself ran the 5' RACE reads through MiXCR, one entry per CDR3 protein. The sample contains about 77,000 distinct CDR3 sequences, around a tenth of which appear only once. The specimen sequenced was whole blood. These receptors all stem from an adult who was a healthcare worker with PCR-confirmed SARS-CoV-2 infection or an uninfected control (not recorded which). Each CDR3 is given with its conserved first and last residue. D genes are given only for firm matches. Rows give clone size only sometimes, using once, few, many, or a class for an expanded clone.

d_call: -; j_call: TRBJ1-6; clone_size: -; v_call: TRBV3-1; cdr3_nt: TGTGCCAGCAGCCTCGGAAATAATTCACCCCTCCACTTT; cdr3_aa: CASSLGNNSPLHF
d_call: -; j_call: TRBJ2-5; clone_size: many; v_call: TRBV10-2; cdr3_nt: TGCGCCAGCAGTGAGTACGAGACCCAGTACTTC; cdr3_aa: CASSEYETQYF
d_call: -; j_call: TRBJ2-5; clone_size: few; v_call: TRBV11-3; cdr3_nt: TGTGCCAGCAGCTTAAACGGGGAGACCCAGTACTTC; cdr3_aa: CASSLNGETQYF
d_call: TRBD1; j_call: TRBJ1-1; clone_size: -; v_call: TRBV10-3; cdr3_nt: TGTGCCATCAGTTCTGCAGGGGGAGGTACTGAAGCTTTCTTT; cdr3_aa: CAISSAGGGTEAFF
d_call: TRBD2; j_call: TRBJ2-1; clone_size: many; v_call: TRBV19; cdr3_nt: TGTGCCAGTAGTAAAAGGGGCGGGAGCTCCTACAATGAGCAGTTCTTC; cdr3_aa: CASSKRGGSSYNEQFF
d_call: TRBD1; j_call: TRBJ2-1; clone_size: many; v_call: TRBV27; cdr3_nt: TGTGCCAGCAGTTTGGAGGGACAGGGCTCCTACAATGAGCAGTTCTTC; cdr3_aa: CASSLEGQGSYNEQFF
d_call: -; j_call: TRBJ2-1; clone_size: few; v_call: TRBV7-9; cdr3_nt: TGTGCCAGCAGCTTAGCGCAGGGGTCCTACAATGAGCAGTTCTTC; cdr3_aa: CASSLAQGSYNEQFF
d_call: -; j_call: TRBJ1-5; clone_size: many; v_call: TRBV5-8; cdr3_nt: TGTGCCAGCAGCCGGGGATTTAGCAATCAGCCCCAGCATTTT; cdr3_aa: CASSRGFSNQPQHF
d_call: TRBD1; j_call: TRBJ1-2; clone_size: many; v_call: TRBV27; cdr3_nt: TGTGCCAGCAGTTTGGGGACAGGGGCTGGCTACACCTTC; cdr3_aa: CASSLGTGAGYTF
d_call: -; j_call: TRBJ2-2; clone_size: -; v_call: TRBV19; cdr3_nt: TGTGCCAGTAGTAGGCGACTGGGAAGCACCGGGGAGCTGTTTTTT; cdr3_aa: CASSRRLGSTGELFF
d_call: -; j_call: TRBJ2-7; clone_size: many; v_call: TRBV9; cdr3_nt: TGTGCCAGCAGCGTATCATCAGGGTCCGGGGGCGCGGCGACCTACGAGCAGTACTTC; cdr3_aa: CASSVSSGSGGAATYEQYF
d_call: -; j_call: TRBJ1-6; clone_size: many; v_call: TRBV27; cdr3_nt: TGTGCCAGCAGTTTCGGGACGGATAATTCACCCCTCCACTTT; cdr3_aa: CASSFGTDNSPLHF
d_call: TRBD2; j_call: TRBJ2-1; clone_size: many; v_call: TRBV3-1; cdr3_nt: TGTGCCAGCAGCCTAACTAGCGGGTGGGCGCCTGAGCAGTTCTTC; cdr3_aa: CASSLTSGWAPEQFF
d_call: TRBD2; j_call: TRBJ2-1; clone_size: few; v_call: TRBV13; cdr3_nt: TGTGCCAGCAGCTTAGGACCCTTACTAGCGGTCGGCTCCTACAATGAGCAGTTCTTC; cdr3_aa: CASSLGPLLAVGSYNEQFF
d_call: -; j_call: TRBJ2-1; clone_size: -; v_call: TRBV11-2; cdr3_nt: TGTGCCAGCAGCTTAGATGGTAACTCCAGAGAGCACAATGAGCAGTTCTTC; cdr3_aa: CASSLDGNSREHNEQFF
d_call: TRBD2; j_call: TRBJ2-7; clone_size: many; v_call: TRBV6-6; cdr3_nt: TGTGCCAGCAGTTACGAATTAGCTGCGGGAGGGGTAAGAGAGCAGTACTTC; cdr3_aa: CASSYELAAGGVREQYF
d_call: TRBD2; j_call: TRBJ2-3; clone_size: many; v_call: TRBV10-2; cdr3_nt: TGCGCCAGCAGCCTCCCGGGGGGGACGCAGTATTTT; cdr3_aa: CASSLPGGTQYF
d_call: -; j_call: TRBJ2-1; clone_size: many; v_call: TRBV30; cdr3_nt: TGTGCCTCTCCGGATCCCTACAATGAGCAGTTCTTC; cdr3_aa: CASPDPYNEQFF
d_call: TRBD1; j_call: TRBJ2-5; clone_size: few; v_call: TRBV24-1; cdr3_nt: TGTGCCACCAGTGACCAAGGACAGGGGACCCCCCAAGAGACCCAGTACTTC; cdr3_aa: CATSDQGQGTPQETQYF
d_call: -; j_call: TRBJ2-1; clone_size: many; v_call: TRBV7-3; cdr3_nt: TGTGCCAGCAGCTTAGCGGGAAACTCCTACAATGAGCAGTTCTTC; cdr3_aa: CASSLAGNSYNEQFF
d_call: TRBD1; j_call: TRBJ2-2; clone_size: -; v_call: TRBV24-1; cdr3_nt: TGTGCCACTAGACAGGGGGCCGACACCGGGGAGCTGTTTTTT; cdr3_aa: CATRQGADTGELFF
d_call: TRBD2; j_call: TRBJ2-1; clone_size: -; v_call: TRBV3-1; cdr3_nt: TGTGCCAGCAGTCAAAACCGCGGGGGGCAGTTCTTC; cdr3_aa: CASSQNRGGQFF
d_call: -; j_call: TRBJ1-1; clone_size: many; v_call: TRBV6-5; cdr3_nt: TGTGCCAGCCGTAGGGGGGCGAACACTGAAGCTTTCTTT; cdr3_aa: CASRRGANTEAFF
d_call: TRBD2; j_call: TRBJ2-7; clone_size: -; v_call: TRBV3-1; cdr3_nt: TGTGCCAGCAGCCATCCCCGGACTAGCGGGAGAAACTACGAGCAGTACTTC; cdr3_aa: CASSHPRTSGRNYEQYF
d_call: -; j_call: TRBJ1-1; clone_size: -; v_call: TRBV12-3/TRBV12-4; cdr3_nt: TGTGCCAGCAGTTTATCCTCTGAAGCTTTCTTT; cdr3_aa: CASSLSSEAFF
d_call: -; j_call: TRBJ2-3; clone_size: few; v_call: TRBV21-1; cdr3_nt: TGTGCCAGCAGCGGGCTAGCTTCCCTCAACACAGATACGCAGTATTTT; cdr3_aa: CASSGLASLNTDTQYF
d_call: -; j_call: TRBJ2-2; clone_size: many; v_call: TRBV10-1; cdr3_nt: TGCGCCAGCAGTGGGAACACCGGGGAGCTGTTTTTT; cdr3_aa: CASSGNTGELFF
d_call: -; j_call: TRBJ2-3; clone_size: few; v_call: TRBV28; cdr3_nt: TGTGCCAGCAGCTCCGGTGGGGGCCAGGGTTCCCCCCTAGATACGCAGTATTTT; cdr3_aa: CASSSGGGQGSPLDTQYF
d_call: -; j_call: TRBJ1-3; clone_size: few; v_call: TRBV5-1; cdr3_nt: TGCGCCAGCAGCTTGGAAGGGGGTGGAAACACCATATATTTT; cdr3_aa: CASSLEGGGNTIYF
d_call: -; j_call: TRBJ2-7; clone_size: few; v_call: TRBV5-1; cdr3_nt: TGCGCCAGCAGCCTCGGTGGCCTTAGGGGCAGTTGGGGCGAGCAGTACTTC; cdr3_aa: CASSLGGLRGSWGEQYF
d_call: -; j_call: TRBJ1-1; clone_size: few; v_call: TRBV12-3/TRBV12-4; cdr3_nt: TGTGCCAGCAGTTTGAAATCGGGAATGGCTGAAGCTTTCTTT; cdr3_aa: CASSLKSGMAEAFF
d_call: TRBD2; j_call: TRBJ2-7; clone_size: many; v_call: TRBV3-1; cdr3_nt: TGTGCCAGCAGCCAAGTGGGGCCCGGGACTAGCACATACGAGCAGTACTTC; cdr3_aa: CASSQVGPGTSTYEQYF
d_call: TRBD2; j_call: TRBJ2-1; clone_size: few; v_call: TRBV11-2; cdr3_nt: TGTGCCAGCAGCTTAGCGGGAGGGCTAGGTGAGCAGTTCTTC; cdr3_aa: CASSLAGGLGEQFF
d_call: -; j_call: TRBJ2-4; clone_size: -; v_call: TRBV5-1; cdr3_nt: TGCGCCAGCAGCTTGGGACCCCAAAACATTCAGTACTTC; cdr3_aa: CASSLGPQNIQYF
d_call: TRBD1; j_call: TRBJ2-3; clone_size: many; v_call: TRBV28; cdr3_nt: TGTGCCAGCGGGACAGGGGGCACAGATACGCAGTATTTT; cdr3_aa: CASGTGGTDTQYF
d_call: TRBD2; j_call: TRBJ2-3; clone_size: few; v_call: TRBV5-1; cdr3_nt: TGCGCCAGCAGCTTGGGACTAGCGGGGGCAGATACGCAGTATTTT; cdr3_aa: CASSLGLAGADTQYF
d_call: -; j_call: TRBJ1-4; clone_size: few; v_call: TRBV3-1; cdr3_nt: TGTGCCAGCAGCCTGGGACGTGGCTCTAATGAAAAACTGTTTTTT; cdr3_aa: CASSLGRGSNEKLFF
d_call: -; j_call: TRBJ2-3; clone_size: few; v_call: TRBV5-6; cdr3_nt: TGTGCCAGCAGCTTGCGAAGACAGATCACAGATACGCAGTATTTT; cdr3_aa: CASSLRRQITDTQYF
d_call: -; j_call: TRBJ2-1; clone_size: -; v_call: TRBV2; cdr3_nt: TGTGCCAGCTGCCCTACCCGTGAAGTTGAGCAGTTCTTC; cdr3_aa: CASCPTREVEQFF
d_call: TRBD1; j_call: TRBJ2-5; clone_size: many; v_call: TRBV5-1; cdr3_nt: TGCGCCAGCAGCCTCGGACAGGCCGTGGCGACCCAGTACTTC; cdr3_aa: CASSLGQAVATQYF
d_call: TRBD1; j_call: TRBJ2-5; clone_size: -; v_call: TRBV5-5; cdr3_nt: TGTGCCAGCAGCTGGACCCCAGGGGGCTATATACGAGAGACCCAGTACTTC; cdr3_aa: CASSWTPGGYIRETQYF
d_call: TRBD2; j_call: TRBJ2-7; clone_size: -; v_call: TRBV5-1; cdr3_nt: TGCGCCAGCAGCTCCGGGACTAGCGGGAGGAAACCTGCGGGGGAGCAGTACTTC; cdr3_aa: CASSSGTSGRKPAGEQYF
d_call: -; j_call: TRBJ2-1; clone_size: many; v_call: TRBV7-2; cdr3_nt: TGTGCCAGCAGCTCGGTCGGGACTGGATACAATGAGCAGTTCTTC; cdr3_aa: CASSSVGTGYNEQFF
d_call: TRBD1; j_call: TRBJ2-2; clone_size: few; v_call: TRBV6-6; cdr3_nt: TGTGCCAGCAGCTCGGGACAGGGGGCCTCCGGGGAGCTGTTTTTT; cdr3_aa: CASSSGQGASGELFF
d_call: -; j_call: TRBJ1-1; clone_size: many; v_call: TRBV27; cdr3_nt: TGTGCCAGCAGCTTTGGGTACATGGGCACTGAAGCTTTCTTT; cdr3_aa: CASSFGYMGTEAFF
d_call: TRBD2; j_call: TRBJ2-7; clone_size: few; v_call: TRBV9; cdr3_nt: TGTGCCAGCAGCGTAGACCCAGCGGGGGCCTACGAGCAGTACTTC; cdr3_aa: CASSVDPAGAYEQYF